The 8 T cell receptor beta chains in this list originate from one sample, sequenced in a study of T-cell reconstitution after alpha-beta-depleted transplantation in children. Unique molecular identifiers were used in preparing the TCRbeta library. A single record per CDR3 protein comes from TCRdb applying MiXCR to the PCR reads. In the table there are approximately 290,000 distinct CDR3 sequences, under 14% of which are singletons. Sequenced here: peripheral blood, sampled 180 days after TCRalphabeta/CD19-depleted stem cell transplant. The receptor source for this set is a male patient under 10 years old who had a stem cell transplant for chronic granulomatous disease, so the T cells may come from the graft donor.

This clonotype has at least ten counts. The chain combines TRBV5-1 with TRBJ2-2; D may be TRBD1 (6 bases). Trimming pared 6 bases from V and 0 bases from J, leaving 12 bases between. This CDR3 region has 15 residues. The germline CDR1 and CDR2 sequences are SGHRS and YFSETQ. CDR3 sequence: CASTSDSANTGELFF. The CDR3 DNA reads as TGCGCCAGCACCTCGGACAGCGCGAACACCGGGGAGCTGTTTTTT. Full variable domain (missing parts from reference TRBV5-1 and TRBJ2-2): KAGVTQTPRYLIKTRGQQVTLSCSPISGHRSVSWYQQTPGQGLQFLFEYFSETQRNKGNFPGRFSGRQFSNSRSEMNVSTLELGDSALYLCASTSDSANTGELFFGEGSRLTVL.

In its sample, this clonotype was seen many times. The gene calls are TRBV9 and TRBJ1-5, with 7 bases that match TRBD1. The CDR3 sequence is 19 residues long. Germline lookup yields CDR1 SGDLS and CDR2 YYNGEE. J lost 1 base, V lost 1 base, and 14 bases had no gene match. CDR3 sequence (DNA): TGTGCCAGCAGCGTATGTGACAGGGAACAAGCGGGGAGCAATCAGCCCCAGCATTTT. It encodes CASSVCDREQAGSNQPQHF.

In its sample, this clonotype was seen many times. This chain uses TRBV15 with TRBJ2-2, with 7 bases fitting TRBD1. CDR1 is LNHNV and CDR2 is YYDKDF in the germline V gene (reference sequence). CDR3 size: 15 residues. V lost 6 bases, J lost 2 bases, and 6 bases stayed unmatched. CDR3 residues: CATRGDRPNTGELFF. DNA for the CDR3: TGTGCCACCAGAGGGGACAGACCTAACACCGGGGAGCTGTTTTTT.

This clonotype has at least ten counts. The V gene is TRBV12-3 or TRBV12-4, the J gene TRBJ2-3, with D uncertain. The CDR3 contains 16 residues. V was pared by 5 bases and J by 2 bases, with 17 bases between. The CDR3 here is CASSPDPSVNTDTQYF. The DNA of the CDR3 is TGTGCCAGCAGTCCTGACCCATCGGTAAACACAGATACGCAGTATTTT.

This clonotype was detected many times. The V and J genes are TRBV5-1 and TRBJ2-1; TRBD2 matches at 7 bases. The CDR3 length is 13 residues. Germline lookup yields CDR1 SGHRS and CDR2 YFSETQ. The ends lost 4 bases at V and 6 bases at J; junction bases unmatched: 4. CDR3 sequence (DNA): TGCGCCAGCAGCGCCACTAGCGTCAATGAGCAGTTCTTC. Protein product: CASSATSVNEQFF.

In the case of this clonotype: One junction end does not reproduce the germline sequence, and a read error may be involved. The V call is TRBV3-1, the J call TRBJ2-5; either TRBD1 or TRBD2 may supply D (5 bases each). This CDR3 is built from 15 residues. Germline V CDR1 and CDR2: LGHDT, YNNKEL (reference sequence). This chain's CDR3 is CACSPGPFGAETQYF. Here the CDR3 DNA reads TGTGCCTGCAGCCCCGGGCCCTTCGGGGCGGAGACCCAGTACTTC.

This clonotype was recorded at least ten times. The CDR3, as DNA: TGTGCCACAAGCTCCCGGCAGGGCTTCGGCGGGAGGGCTTCAGATACGCAGTATTTT. This translates into CATSSRQGFGGRASDTQYF. V usage is TRBV24-1 and J usage is TRBJ2-3, with 9 nucleotides matching TRBD2. J gave up 4 bases and V 10 bases, and 23 bases lay outside the gene matches. The CDR3 totals 19 residues. Germline assignment: CDR1 KGHDR and CDR2 SFDVKD.

This chain joins TRBV18 and TRBJ1-2; D is ambiguous. The CDR3 sequence is 14 residues long. With 4 bases removed from V and 4 bases from J, the gap between germline ends came to 13 bases. Germline V lookup: CDR1 KGHSH, CDR2 LQKENI. The CDR3, as DNA: TGTGCCAGCTCACAAACGTCCACTTTCTATGGCTACACCTTC. Protein sequence: CASSQTSTFYGYTF.